These 4 T cell receptor beta chains were sequenced from one sample in a study of CD4 T cells in relation to SARS-CoV-2 and coronaviruses. These TCRs are of unknown antigen specificity. Some clones are missing from TCRdb's copy, which holds only in-frame ones; the method was immunoSEQ multiplex PCR. The repertoire has some 38,000 clones, roughly 80% of them found once; the top ten carry 20%. Sequences were obtained from memory CD4+ T cells from PBMCs, cultured in vitro. The source is an adult with COVID-19.

The chain uses TRBV30 and TRBJ2-1; tentatively, D is TRBD2 (5 bases). Germline V gene sequence: CDR1 GTSNPN, CDR2 SVGIG (reference sequence). V dropped 4 bases and J dropped 9 bases, with 22 bases sitting between them. The CDR3 has 15 residues. CDR3 amino acids: CAWTALSGPLGEQFF. Written as DNA, the CDR3 is TGTGCCTGGACGGCCCTGAGCGGACCCTTGGGTGAGCAGTTCTTC.

This chain uses TRBV5-4 with TRBJ1-2; D is unclear. The V gene lost 7 bases and the J gene lost 5 bases, with 18 bases spanning the gap. Germline V gene lookup returns CDR1 SGHNT and CDR2 YYREEE (reference sequence). CDR3 size: 14 residues. The CDR3 coding sequence is TGTGCCAGCCGTAACAGCACACCGTCTTATGGCTACACCTTC. Encoded protein: CASRNSTPSYGYTF.

The chain is built from TRBV5-1 and TRBJ2-7; D uncertain. Per the germline V gene, CDR1 is SGHRS and CDR2 is YFSETQ. The CDR3 runs to 14 residues. Trimming removed 1 base at V and 5 bases at J, with 13 bases between. The CDR3 region has the DNA TGCGCCAGCAGCTTGCGGGCGGCCGCCCACGAGCAGTACTTC. Amino acid sequence: CASSLRAAAHEQYF.

Written as DNA, the CDR3 is TGTGCCAGCAGTTACTCATACGCTAGCAATCAGCCCCAGCATTTT. Translating gives CASSYSYASNQPQHF. The chain links TRBV6-2 or TRBV6-3 to TRBJ1-5; D is undetermined. V gave up 0 bases and J gave up 0 bases, with 6 bases separating them. The CDR3 is 15 amino acids. CDR1 is MNHEY and CDR2 is SVGEGT in the germline V gene.